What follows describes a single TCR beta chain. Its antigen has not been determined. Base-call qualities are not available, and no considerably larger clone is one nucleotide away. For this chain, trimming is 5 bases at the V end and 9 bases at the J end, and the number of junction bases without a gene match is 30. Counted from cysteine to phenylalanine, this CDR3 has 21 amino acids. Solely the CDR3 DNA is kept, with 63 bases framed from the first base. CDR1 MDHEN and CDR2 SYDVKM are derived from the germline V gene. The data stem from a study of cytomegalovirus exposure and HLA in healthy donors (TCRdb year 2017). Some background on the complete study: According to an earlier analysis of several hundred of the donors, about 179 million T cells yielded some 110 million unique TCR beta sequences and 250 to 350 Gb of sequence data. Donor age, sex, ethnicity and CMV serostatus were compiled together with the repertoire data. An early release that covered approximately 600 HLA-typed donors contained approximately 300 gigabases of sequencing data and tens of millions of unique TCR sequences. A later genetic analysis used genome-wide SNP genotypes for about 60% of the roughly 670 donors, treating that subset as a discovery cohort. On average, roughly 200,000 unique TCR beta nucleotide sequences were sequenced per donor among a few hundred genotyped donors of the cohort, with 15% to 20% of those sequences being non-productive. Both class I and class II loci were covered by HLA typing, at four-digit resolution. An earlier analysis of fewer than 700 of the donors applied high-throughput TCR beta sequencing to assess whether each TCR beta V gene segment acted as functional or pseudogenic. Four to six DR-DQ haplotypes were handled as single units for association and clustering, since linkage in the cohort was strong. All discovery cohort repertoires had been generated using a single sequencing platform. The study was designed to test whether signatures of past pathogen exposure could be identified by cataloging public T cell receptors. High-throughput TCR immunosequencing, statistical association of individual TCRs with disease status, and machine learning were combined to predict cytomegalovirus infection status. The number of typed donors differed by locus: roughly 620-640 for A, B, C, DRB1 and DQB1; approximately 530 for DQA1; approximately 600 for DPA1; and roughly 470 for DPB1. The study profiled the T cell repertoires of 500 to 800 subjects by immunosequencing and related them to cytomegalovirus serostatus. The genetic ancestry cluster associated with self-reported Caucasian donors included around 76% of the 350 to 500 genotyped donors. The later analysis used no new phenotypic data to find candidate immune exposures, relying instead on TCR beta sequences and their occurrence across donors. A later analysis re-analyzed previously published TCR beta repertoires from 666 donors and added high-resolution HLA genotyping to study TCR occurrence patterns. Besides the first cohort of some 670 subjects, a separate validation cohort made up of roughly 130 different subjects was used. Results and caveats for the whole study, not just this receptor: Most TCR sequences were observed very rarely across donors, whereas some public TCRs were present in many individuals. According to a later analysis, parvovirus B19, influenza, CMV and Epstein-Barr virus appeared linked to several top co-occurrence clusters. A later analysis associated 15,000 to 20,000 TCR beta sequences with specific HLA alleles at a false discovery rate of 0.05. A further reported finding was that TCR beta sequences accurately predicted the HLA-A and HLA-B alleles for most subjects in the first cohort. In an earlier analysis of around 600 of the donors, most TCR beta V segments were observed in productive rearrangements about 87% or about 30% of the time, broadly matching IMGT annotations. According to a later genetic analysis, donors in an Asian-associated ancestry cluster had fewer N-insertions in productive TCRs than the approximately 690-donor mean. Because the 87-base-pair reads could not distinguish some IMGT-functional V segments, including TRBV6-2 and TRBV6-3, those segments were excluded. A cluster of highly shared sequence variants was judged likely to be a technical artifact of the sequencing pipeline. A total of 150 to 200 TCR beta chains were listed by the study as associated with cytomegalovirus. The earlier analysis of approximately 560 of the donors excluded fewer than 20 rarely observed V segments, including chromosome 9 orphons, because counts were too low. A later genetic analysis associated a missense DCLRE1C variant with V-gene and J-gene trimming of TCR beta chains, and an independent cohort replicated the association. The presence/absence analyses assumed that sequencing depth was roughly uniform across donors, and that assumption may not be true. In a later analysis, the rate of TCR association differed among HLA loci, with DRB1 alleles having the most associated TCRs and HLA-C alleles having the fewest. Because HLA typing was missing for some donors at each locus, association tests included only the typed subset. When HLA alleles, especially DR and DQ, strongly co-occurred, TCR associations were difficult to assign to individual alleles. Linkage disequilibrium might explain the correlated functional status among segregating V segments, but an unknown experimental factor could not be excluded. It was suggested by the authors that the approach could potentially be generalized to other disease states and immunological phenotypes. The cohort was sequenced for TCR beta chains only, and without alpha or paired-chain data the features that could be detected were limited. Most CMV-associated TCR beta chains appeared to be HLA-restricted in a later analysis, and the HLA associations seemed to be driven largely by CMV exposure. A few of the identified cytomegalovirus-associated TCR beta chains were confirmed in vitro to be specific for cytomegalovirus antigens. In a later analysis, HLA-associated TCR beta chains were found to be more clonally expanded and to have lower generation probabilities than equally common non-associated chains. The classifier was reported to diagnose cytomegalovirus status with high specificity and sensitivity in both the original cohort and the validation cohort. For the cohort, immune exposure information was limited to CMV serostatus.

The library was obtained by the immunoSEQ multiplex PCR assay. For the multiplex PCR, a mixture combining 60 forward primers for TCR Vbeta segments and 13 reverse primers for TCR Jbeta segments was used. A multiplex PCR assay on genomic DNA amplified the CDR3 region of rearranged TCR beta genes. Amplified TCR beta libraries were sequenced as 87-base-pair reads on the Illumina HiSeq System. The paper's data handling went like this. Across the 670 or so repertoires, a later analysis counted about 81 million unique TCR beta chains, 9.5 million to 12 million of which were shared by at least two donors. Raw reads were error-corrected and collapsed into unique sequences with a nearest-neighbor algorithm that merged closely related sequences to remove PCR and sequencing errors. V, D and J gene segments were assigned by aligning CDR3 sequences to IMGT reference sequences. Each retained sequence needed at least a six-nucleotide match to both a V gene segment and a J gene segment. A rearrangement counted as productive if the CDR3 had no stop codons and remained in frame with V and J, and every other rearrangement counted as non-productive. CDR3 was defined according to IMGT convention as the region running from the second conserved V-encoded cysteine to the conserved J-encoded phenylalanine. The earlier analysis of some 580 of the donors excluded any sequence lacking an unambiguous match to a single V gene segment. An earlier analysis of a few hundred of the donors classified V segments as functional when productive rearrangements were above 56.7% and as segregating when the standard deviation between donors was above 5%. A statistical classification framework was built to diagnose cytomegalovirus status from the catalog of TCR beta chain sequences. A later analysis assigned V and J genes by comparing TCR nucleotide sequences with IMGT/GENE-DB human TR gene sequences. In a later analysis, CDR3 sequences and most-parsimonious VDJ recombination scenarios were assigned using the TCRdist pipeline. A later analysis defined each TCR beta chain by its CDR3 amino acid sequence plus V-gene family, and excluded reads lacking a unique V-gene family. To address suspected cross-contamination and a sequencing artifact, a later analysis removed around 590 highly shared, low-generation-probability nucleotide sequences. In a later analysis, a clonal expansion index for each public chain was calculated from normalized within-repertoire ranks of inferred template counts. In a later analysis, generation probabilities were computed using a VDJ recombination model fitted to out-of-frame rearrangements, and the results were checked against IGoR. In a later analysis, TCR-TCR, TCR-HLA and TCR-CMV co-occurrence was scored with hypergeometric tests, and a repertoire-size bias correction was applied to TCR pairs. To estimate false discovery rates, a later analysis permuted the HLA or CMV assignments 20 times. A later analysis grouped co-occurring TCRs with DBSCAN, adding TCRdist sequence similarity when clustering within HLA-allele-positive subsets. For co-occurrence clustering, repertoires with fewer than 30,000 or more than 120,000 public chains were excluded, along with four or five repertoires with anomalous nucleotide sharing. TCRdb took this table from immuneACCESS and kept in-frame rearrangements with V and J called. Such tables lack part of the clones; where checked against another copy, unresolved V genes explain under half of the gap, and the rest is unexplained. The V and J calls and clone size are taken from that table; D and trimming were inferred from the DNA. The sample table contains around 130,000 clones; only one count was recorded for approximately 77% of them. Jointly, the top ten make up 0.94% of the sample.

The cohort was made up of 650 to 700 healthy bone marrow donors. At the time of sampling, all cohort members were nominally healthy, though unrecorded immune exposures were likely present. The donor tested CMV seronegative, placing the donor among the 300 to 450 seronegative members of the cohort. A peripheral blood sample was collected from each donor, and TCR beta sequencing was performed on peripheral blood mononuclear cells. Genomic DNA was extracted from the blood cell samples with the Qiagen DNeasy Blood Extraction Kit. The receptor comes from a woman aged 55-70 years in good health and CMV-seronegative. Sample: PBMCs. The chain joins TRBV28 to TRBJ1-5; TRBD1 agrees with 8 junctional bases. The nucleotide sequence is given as TGTGCCAGCAGTCCACCGCCCCCCGGGACAGGTACGTGGTTTGGGCCTCCGCCCCAGCATTTT. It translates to CASSPPPPGTGTWFGPPPQHF.